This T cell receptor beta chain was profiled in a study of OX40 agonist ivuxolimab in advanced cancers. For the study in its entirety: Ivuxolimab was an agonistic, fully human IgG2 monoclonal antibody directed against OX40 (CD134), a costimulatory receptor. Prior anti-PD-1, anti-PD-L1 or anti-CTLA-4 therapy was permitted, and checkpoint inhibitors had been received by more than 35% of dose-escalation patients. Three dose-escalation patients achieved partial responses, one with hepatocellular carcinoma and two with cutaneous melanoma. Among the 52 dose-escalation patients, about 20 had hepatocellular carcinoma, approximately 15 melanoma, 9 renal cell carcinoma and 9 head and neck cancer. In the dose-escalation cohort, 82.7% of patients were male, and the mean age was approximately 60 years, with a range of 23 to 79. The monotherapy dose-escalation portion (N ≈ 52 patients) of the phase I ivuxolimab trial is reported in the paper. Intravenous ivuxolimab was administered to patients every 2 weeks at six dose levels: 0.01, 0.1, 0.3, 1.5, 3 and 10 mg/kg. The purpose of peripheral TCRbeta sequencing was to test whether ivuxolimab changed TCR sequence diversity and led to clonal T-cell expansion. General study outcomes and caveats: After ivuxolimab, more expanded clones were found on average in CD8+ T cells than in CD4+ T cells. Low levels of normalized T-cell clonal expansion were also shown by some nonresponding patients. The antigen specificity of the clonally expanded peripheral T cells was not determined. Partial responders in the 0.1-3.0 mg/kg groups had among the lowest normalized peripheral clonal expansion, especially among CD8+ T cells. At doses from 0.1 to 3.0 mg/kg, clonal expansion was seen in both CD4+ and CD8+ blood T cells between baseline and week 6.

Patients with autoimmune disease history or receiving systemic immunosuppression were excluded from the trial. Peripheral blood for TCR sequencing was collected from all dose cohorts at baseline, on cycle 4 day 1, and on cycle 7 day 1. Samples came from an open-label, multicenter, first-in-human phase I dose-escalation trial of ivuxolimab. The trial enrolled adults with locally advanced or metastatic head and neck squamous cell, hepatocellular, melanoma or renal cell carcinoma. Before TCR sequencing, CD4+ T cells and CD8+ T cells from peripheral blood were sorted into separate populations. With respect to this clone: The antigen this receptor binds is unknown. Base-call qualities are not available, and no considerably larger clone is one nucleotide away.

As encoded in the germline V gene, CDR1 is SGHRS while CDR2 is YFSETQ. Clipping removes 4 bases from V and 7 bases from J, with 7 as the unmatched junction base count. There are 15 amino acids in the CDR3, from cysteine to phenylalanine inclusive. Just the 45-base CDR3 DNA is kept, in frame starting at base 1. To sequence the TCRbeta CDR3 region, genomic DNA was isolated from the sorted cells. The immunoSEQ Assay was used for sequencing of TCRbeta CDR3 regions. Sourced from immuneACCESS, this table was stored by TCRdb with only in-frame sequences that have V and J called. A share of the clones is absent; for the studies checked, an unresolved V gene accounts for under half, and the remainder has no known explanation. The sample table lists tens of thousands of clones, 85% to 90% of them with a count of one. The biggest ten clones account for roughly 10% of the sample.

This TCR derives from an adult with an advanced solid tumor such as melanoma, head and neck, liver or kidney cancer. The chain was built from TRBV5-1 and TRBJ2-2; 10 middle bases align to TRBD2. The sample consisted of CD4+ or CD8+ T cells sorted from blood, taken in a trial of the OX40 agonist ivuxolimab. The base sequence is TGCGCCAGCAGCCCTCGGCTAGCGGGAGTCGGGGAGCTGTTTTTT. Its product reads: CASSPRLAGVGELFF. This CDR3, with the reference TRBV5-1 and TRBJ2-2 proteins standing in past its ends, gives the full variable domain KAGVTQTPRYLIKTRGQQVTLSCSPISGHRSVSWYQQTPGQGLQFLFEYFSETQRNKGNFPGRFSGRQFSNSRSEMNVSTLELGDSALYLCASSPRLAGVGELFFGEGSRLTVL.